These 27 T cell receptor beta chains share one sample of origin, sequenced in a study of T cells expressing NK-cell markers. TCRdb re-called the 5' RACE reads and shows each CDR3 protein once, DNA omitted. This repertoire includes some 600,000 distinct CDR3 sequences. Sample: blood T cells: a sorted CD56 or NKG2C T cell subset, CD4+ or CD8+ T cells, or bulk PBMC T cells (not recorded which). The receptors stem from a man aged 18 to 29 in good health.

The chain links TRBV9 to TRBJ2-1; TCRdb's assignment of TRBD2 cannot be checked, as there is no DNA. This CDR3 is built from 15 residues. Germline V CDR1 and CDR2: SGDLS, YYNGEE. CDR3 loop: CASSVGGTRGTEQFF.

This chain joins TRBV5-1 and TRBJ2-3; lacking DNA, the TRBD1 call made by TCRdb goes unchecked. Germline V gene lookup returns CDR1 SGHRS and CDR2 YFSETQ. This CDR3 has 14 amino acids. The CDR3 sequence is CASSQGRGKDTQYF.

J is TRBJ2-5 and V is TRBV28; TCRdb picks TRBD1, but there is no DNA to check that call. There are 15 residues in the CDR3. Per the germline V gene, CDR1 is MDHEN and CDR2 is SYDVKM. The CDR3 loop reads CASSLPGQGGETQYF.

V gene TRBV20-1 combines with J gene TRBJ2-7; lacking DNA, the TRBD2 call made by TCRdb goes unchecked. The CDR3 has 13 residues. The germline gives CDR1 DFQATT, CDR2 SNEGSKA (reference sequence). The chain's CDR3 is CSASGRANYEQYF.

This rearrangement joins TRBV7-2 to TRBJ2-1; TCRdb's D gene call, TRBD2, goes unchecked for lack of DNA. The CDR3 is 15 residues long. Germline V gene lookup returns CDR1 SGHTA and CDR2 FQGNSA. The CDR3: CASSLAGREWNEQFF. Full variable domain (missing parts from reference TRBV7-2 and TRBJ2-1): GAGVSQSPSNKVTEKGKDVELRCDPISGHTALYWYRQSLGQGLEFLIYFQGNSAPDKSGLPSDRFSAERTGGSVSTLTIQRTQQEDSAVYLCASSLAGREWNEQFFGPGTRLTVL.

The V gene is TRBV5-1, the J gene TRBJ1-1. The CDR3 length is 15 residues. Germline values: CDR1 SGHRS, CDR2 YFSETQ. The CDR3 region is CASSLERLMNTEAFF.

The chain links TRBV9 to TRBJ1-1; TCRdb's D call of TRBD1 is untestable without DNA. CDR1 is SGDLS and CDR2 is YYNGEE in the germline V gene. The CDR3 runs to 17 residues. Here the CDR3 reads CASSPWGGAAPNTEAFF.

The chain couples TRBV20-1 to TRBJ1-6. Looked up from germline, CDR1 is DFQATT and CDR2 is SNEGSKA (reference sequence). CDR3 length equals 15 residues. CDR3 amino acids: CSASQEGRNNSPLHF.

The rearrangement uses TRBV20-1 and TRBJ2-3; TCRdb's D gene call, TRBD1, goes unchecked for lack of DNA. Germline V CDR1 and CDR2: DFQATT, SNEGSKA (reference sequence). The CDR3 is 13 amino acids. The CDR3 sequence is CSAPRPTEDTQYF.

The V gene is TRBV20-1, the J gene TRBJ2-5; no DNA is available, so the TRBD1 call from TCRdb remains unchecked. The CDR3 sequence is 15 residues long. CDR1 and CDR2 from the germline V gene are DFQATT and SNEGSKA (reference sequence). The CDR3 protein is CSARVLQGNAETQYF.

This sequence joins TRBV2 and TRBJ2-2. CDR1 and CDR2 (germline): SNHLY, FYNNEI. The CDR3 has 13 residues. The CDR3: CASSAQYTGELFF.

This chain links TRBV6-1 with TRBJ2-3; with no DNA, the TCRdb D assignment of TRBD2 cannot be verified. This CDR3 contains 18 residues. Germline V gene lookup returns CDR1 MNHNS and CDR2 SASEGT. The CDR3 sequence is CASTTTGTSGRRGDTQYF.

The chain recombines TRBV10-3 with TRBJ1-6; TCRdb designates TRBD1, a call that cannot be tested without DNA. CDR3 length: 13 residues. Per the germline V gene, CDR1 is ENHRY and CDR2 is SYGVKD. The CDR3 region is CAITGTGSSPLHF.

This sequence joins TRBV3-1 and TRBJ1-5; TCRdb's D gene call, TRBD1, goes unchecked for lack of DNA. Looked up from germline, CDR1 is LGHDT and CDR2 is YNNKEL (reference sequence). The CDR3 runs 15 residues. This CDR3 reads CASSQGLRGQQPQHF. Supplemented by reference TRBV3-1 and TRBJ1-5, the full variable domain reads DTAVSQTPKYLVTQMGNDKSIKCEQNLGHDTMYWYKQDSKKFLKIMFSYNNKELIINETVPNRFSPKSPDKAHLNLHINSLELGDSAVYFCASSQGLRGQQPQHFGDGTRLSIL.

The rearrangement links TRBV5-1 to TRBJ2-3. From germline, CDR1 is SGHRS and CDR2 YFSETQ. The CDR3 is made up of 15 amino acids. CDR3 amino acids: CASSLEAASTDTQYF.

The chain couples TRBV12-5 to TRBJ2-5; there is no DNA to check the TCRdb D call of TRBD1. Germline CDR1 reads LGHNT; CDR2 reads FRNRAP. This CDR3 contains 18 residues. CDR3 sequence reads: CASGSHPLRTGAQETQYF.

The chain uses TRBV4-1 and TRBJ1-2. Germline-derived CDR1 and CDR2 are MGHRA and YSYEKL. This CDR3 is built from 13 residues. CDR3 sequence reads: CASSQEGSRGYTF.

The chain couples TRBV5-1 to TRBJ2-1; TCRdb's D call, TRBD1, is unchecked because there is no DNA. The CDR3 runs 16 residues. The germline CDR1 and CDR2 sequences are SGHRS and YFSETQ. The CDR3 reads CASSLDPGSNYNEQFF.

The gene calls are TRBV12-3 or TRBV12-4 and TRBJ2-1. The CDR3 is 13 residues long. The chain's CDR3 is CASSFATLLPKFF.

The chain is built from TRBV15 and TRBJ1-2; TCRdb names TRBD1, which stays unverified in the absence of DNA. In germline, CDR1 is LNHNV, CDR2 YYDKDF (reference sequence). This CDR3 region has 16 residues. This CDR3 is CATEGGQGTTNYGYTF.

This rearrangement joins TRBV20-1 to TRBJ1-2; TCRdb's D call, TRBD1, is unchecked because there is no DNA. The CDR3 loop spans 13 amino acids. CDR1 is DFQATT, CDR2 SNEGSKA, per germline (reference sequence). CDR3 amino acids: CSATRQGAHGYTF.

The V and J genes are TRBV5-1 and TRBJ2-7; TCRdb lists TRBD2, though no DNA is available to test this call. The CDR3 length is 13 residues. The germline V gene encodes CDR1 SGHRS and CDR2 YFSETQ. The CDR3 sequence: CASRAGPPYEQYF.

The V gene is TRBV6-5, the J gene TRBJ1-1. The CDR3 spans 13 residues. Germline V gene sequence: CDR1 MNHEY, CDR2 SVGAGI. This chain's CDR3 is CASSWDRNTEAFF.

V is TRBV5-1 and J is TRBJ2-3; TCRdb returns TRBD1, unconfirmable since there is no DNA. The CDR3 spans 15 residues. The V gene's germline CDR1 is SGHRS and CDR2 YFSETQ. The CDR3 is CASSLSTVSTDTQYF.

This chain uses TRBV20-1 with TRBJ2-3; TCRdb proposes TRBD1, but this gene call is untestable without DNA. CDR1 is DFQATT, CDR2 SNEGSKA, per germline (reference sequence). The CDR3 is made up of 16 amino acids. CDR3 residues: CSARGGRDRPPDTQYF.

The rearrangement joins TRBV5-1 to TRBJ2-3; TCRdb selects TRBD2, and the lack of DNA leaves this call unchecked. The V gene's germline CDR1 is SGHRS and CDR2 YFSETQ. The CDR3 totals 17 residues. This chain's CDR3 is CASSRPGGPVDVNTQYF. The full variable domain, in which reference TRBV5-1 and TRBJ2-3 provide the parts outside the CDR3, is KAGVTQTPRYLIKTRGQQVTLSCSPISGHRSVSWYQQTPGQGLQFLFEYFSETQRNKGNFPGRFSGRQFSNSRSEMNVSTLELGDSALYLCASSRPGGPVDVNTQYFGPGTRLTVL.

The rearrangement uses TRBV6-5 and TRBJ2-1. The CDR3 covers 12 residues. CDR1 MNHEY and CDR2 SVGAGI come from the germline V gene. The CDR3 loop is CAKNEAYNEQFF.